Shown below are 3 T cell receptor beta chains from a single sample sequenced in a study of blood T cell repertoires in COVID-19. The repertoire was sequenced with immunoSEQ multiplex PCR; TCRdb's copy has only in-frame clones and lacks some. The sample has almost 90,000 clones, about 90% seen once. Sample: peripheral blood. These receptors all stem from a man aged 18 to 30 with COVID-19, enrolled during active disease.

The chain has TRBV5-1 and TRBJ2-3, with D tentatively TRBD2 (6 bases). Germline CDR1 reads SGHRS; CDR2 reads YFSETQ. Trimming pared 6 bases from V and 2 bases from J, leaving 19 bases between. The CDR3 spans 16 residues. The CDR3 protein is CASTNRLPGDTDTQYF. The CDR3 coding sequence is TGCGCCAGCACGAACAGGCTACCGGGGGACACAGATACGCAGTATTTT.

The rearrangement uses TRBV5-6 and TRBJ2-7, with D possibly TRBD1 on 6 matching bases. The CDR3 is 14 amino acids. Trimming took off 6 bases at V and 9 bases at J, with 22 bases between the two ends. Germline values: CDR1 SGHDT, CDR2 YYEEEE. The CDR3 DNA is TGTGCCAGCACCGCCGGGACAACCGCCTTTGGGCAGTACTTC. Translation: CASTAGTTAFGQYF.

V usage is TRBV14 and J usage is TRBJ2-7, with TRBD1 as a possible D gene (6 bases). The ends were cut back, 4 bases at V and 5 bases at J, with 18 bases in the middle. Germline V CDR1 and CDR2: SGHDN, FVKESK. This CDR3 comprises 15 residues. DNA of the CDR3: TGTGCCAGCAGCCGGCCCGCAGGGGTGTTCGACGAGCAGTACTTC. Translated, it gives CASSRPAGVFDEQYF. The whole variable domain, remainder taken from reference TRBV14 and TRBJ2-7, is EAGVTQFPSHSVIEKGQTVTLRCDPISGHDNLYWYRRVMGKEIKFLLHFVKESKQDESGMPNNRFLAERTGGTYSTLKVQPAELEDSGVYFCASSRPAGVFDEQYFGPGTRLTVT.